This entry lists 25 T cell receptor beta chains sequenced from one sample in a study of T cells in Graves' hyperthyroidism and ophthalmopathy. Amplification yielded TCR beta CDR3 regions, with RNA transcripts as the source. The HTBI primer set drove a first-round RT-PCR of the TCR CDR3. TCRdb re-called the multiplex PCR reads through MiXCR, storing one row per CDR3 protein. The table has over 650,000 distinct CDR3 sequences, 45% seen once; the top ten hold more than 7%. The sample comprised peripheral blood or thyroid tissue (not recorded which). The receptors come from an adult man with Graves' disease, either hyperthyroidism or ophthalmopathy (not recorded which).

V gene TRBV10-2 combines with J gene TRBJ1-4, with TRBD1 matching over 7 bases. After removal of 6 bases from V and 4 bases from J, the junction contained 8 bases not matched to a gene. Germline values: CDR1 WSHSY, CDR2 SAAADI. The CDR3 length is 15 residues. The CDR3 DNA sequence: TGCGCCAGCAGCCCTCAGACAGGGAATAATGAAAAACTGTTTTTT. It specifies CASSPQTGNNEKLFF.

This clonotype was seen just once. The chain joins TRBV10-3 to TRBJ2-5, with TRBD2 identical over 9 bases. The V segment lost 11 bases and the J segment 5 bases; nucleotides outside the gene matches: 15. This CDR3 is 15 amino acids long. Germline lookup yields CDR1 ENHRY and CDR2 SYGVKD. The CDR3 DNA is TGTGCCGGCAGGAGGACGGCGGGGGGGCAGGAGACCCAGTACTTC. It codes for CAGRRTAGGQETQYF.

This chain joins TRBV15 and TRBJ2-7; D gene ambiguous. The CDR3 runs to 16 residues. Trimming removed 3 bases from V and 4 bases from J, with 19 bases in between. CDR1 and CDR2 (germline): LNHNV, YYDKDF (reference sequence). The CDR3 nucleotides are TGTGCCACCAGCAGTGAGTCCGCTGGCTTAGAATACGAGCAGTACTTC. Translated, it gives CATSSESAGLEYEQYF.

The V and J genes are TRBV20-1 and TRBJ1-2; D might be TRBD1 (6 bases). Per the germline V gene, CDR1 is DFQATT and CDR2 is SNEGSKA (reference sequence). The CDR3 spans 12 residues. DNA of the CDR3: TGCAGCGCCACGGACAGTAACTATGGCTACACCTTC. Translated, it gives CSATDSNYGYTF.

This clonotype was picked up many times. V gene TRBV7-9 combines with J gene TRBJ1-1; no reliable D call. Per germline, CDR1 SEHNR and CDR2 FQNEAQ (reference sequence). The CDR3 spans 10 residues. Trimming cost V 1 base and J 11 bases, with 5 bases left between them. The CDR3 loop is CASSLGRAFF. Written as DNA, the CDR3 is TGTGCCAGCAGCTTAGGACGGGCTTTCTTT.

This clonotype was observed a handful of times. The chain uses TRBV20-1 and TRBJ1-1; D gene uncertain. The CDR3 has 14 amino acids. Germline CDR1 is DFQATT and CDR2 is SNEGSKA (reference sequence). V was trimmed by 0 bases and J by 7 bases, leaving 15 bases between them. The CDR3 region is CSARDARVGYEAFF. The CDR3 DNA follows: TGCAGTGCTAGAGATGCTAGGGTAGGATATGAAGCTTTCTTT.

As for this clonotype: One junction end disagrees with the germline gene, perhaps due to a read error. CDR3 nucleotides: TGTGCCAGCAGGAACTCCCGGGACAGGGCGAAAAATAGTGTAAACACCGAAGCTTTCTTT. Translation: CASRNSRDRAKNSVNTEAFF. The chain is built from TRBV6-1 and TRBJ1-1; 9 bases agree with TRBD1. Germline V gene data show CDR1 as MNHNS and CDR2 as SASEGT. The CDR3 sequence is 20 residues long.

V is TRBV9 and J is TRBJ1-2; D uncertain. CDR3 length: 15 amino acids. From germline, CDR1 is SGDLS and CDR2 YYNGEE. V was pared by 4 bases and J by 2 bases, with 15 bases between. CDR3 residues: CASSPLVQFNYGYTF. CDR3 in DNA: TGTGCCAGCAGCCCCTTAGTACAATTCAACTATGGCTACACCTTC. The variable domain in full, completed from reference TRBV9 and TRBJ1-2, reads DSGVTQTPKHLITATGQRVTLRCSPRSGDLSVYWYQQSLDQGLQFLIQYYNGEERAKGNILERFSAQQFPDLHSELNLSSLELGDSALYFCASSPLVQFNYGYTFGSGTRLTVV.

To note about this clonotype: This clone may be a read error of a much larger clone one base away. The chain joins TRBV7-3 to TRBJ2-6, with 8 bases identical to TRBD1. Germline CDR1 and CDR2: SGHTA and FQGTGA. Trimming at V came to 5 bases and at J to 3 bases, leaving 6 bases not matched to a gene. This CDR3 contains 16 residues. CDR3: CASSPDRAGGANVLTF. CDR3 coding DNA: TGTGCCAGCAGCCCGGACAGGGCAGGTGGGGCCAACGTCCTGACTTTC.

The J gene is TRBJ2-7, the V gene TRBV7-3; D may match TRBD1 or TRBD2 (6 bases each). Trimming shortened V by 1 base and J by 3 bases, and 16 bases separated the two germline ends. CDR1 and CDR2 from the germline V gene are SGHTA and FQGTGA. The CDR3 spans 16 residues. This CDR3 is CASSLKGFKGGYEQYF. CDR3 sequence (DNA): TGTGCCAGCAGCTTAAAGGGGTTCAAGGGGGGCTACGAGCAGTACTTC.

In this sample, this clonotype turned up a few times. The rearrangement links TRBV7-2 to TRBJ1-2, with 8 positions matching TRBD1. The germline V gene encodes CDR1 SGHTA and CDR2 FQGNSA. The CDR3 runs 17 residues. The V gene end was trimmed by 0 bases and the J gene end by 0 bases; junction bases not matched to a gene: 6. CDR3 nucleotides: TGTGCCAGCAGCTTAGCGGGCAGGGGGCGACCTAACTATGGCTACACCTTC. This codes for CASSLAGRGRPNYGYTF.

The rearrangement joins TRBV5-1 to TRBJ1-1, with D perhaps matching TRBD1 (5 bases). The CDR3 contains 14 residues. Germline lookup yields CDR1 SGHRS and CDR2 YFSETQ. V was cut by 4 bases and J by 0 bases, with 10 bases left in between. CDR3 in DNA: TGCGCCAGCAGCACCGGGACGTTGAACACTGAAGCTTTCTTT. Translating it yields CASSTGTLNTEAFF.

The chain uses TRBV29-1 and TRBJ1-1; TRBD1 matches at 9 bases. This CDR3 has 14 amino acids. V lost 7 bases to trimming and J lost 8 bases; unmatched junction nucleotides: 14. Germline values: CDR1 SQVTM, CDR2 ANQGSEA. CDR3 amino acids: CSARTGDRASEAFF. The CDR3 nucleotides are TGCAGCGCGAGGACAGGGGACAGGGCATCCGAAGCTTTCTTT.

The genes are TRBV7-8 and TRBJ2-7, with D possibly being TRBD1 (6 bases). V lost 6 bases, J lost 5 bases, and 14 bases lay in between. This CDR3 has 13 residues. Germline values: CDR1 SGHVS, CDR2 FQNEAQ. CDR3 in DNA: TGTGCCAGCAGTCCCGATAGGGGGAACGAGCAGTACTTC. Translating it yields CASSPDRGNEQYF.

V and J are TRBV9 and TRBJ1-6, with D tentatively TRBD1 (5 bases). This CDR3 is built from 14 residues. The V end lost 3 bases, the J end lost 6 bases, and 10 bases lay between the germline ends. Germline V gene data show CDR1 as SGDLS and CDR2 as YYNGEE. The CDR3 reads CASSETDSNSPLHF. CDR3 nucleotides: TGTGCCAGCAGCGAGACAGATTCTAATTCACCCCTCCACTTT.

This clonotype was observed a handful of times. The CDR3 region is CASSYRDNQPQHF. The CDR3 DNA is TGTGCCAGCAGTTATCGTGACAATCAGCCCCAGCATTTT. The V gene is TRBV6-5, the J gene TRBJ1-5; D remains unclear. Germline V gives CDR1 MNHEY, CDR2 SVGAGI. Trimming left V 3 bases short and J 3 bases short, with 6 bases between. The CDR3 extends over 13 amino acids.

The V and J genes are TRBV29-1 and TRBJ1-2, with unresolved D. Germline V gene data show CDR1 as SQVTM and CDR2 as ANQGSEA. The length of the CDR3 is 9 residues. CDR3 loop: CQTREGYTF. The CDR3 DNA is TGCCAAACCCGGGAGGGCTACACCTTC.

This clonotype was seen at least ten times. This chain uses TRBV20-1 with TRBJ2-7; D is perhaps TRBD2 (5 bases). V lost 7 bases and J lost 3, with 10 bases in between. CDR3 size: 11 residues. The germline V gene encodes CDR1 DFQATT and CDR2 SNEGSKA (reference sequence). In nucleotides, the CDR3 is TGCAGTGTCTCGGGGAACTACGAGCAGTACTTC. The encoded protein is CSVSGNYEQYF.

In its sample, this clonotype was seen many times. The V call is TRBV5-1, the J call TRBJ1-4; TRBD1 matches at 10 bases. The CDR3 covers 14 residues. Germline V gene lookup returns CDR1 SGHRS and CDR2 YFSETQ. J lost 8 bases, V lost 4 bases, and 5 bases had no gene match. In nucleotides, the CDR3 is TGCGCCAGCAGCCCCGGGACAGGGGACGAAAAACTGTTTTTT. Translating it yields CASSPGTGDEKLFF.

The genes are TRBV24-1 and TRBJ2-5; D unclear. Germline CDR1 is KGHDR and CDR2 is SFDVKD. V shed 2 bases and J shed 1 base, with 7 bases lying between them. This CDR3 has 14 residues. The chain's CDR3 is CATSDWASQETQYF. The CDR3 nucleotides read TGTGCCACCAGTGATTGGGCAAGCCAAGAGACCCAGTACTTC.

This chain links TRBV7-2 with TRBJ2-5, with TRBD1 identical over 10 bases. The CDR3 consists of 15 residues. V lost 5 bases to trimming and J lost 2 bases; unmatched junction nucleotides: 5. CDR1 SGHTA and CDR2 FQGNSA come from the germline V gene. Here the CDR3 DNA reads TGTGCCAGCAGCCAGGGACAGGGGCCACAAGAGACCCAGTACTTC. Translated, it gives CASSQGQGPQETQYF.

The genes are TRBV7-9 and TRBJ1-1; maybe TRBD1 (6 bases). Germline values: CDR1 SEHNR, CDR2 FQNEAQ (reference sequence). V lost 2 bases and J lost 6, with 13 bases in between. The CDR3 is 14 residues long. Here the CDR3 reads CASSLQGLRAEAFF. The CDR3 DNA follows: TGTGCCAGCAGCTTACAGGGGTTGCGCGCTGAAGCTTTCTTT. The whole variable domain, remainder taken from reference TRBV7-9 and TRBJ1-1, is DTGVSQNPRHKITKRGQNVTFRCDPISEHNRLYWYRQTLGQGPEFLTYFQNEAQLEKSRLLSDRFSAERPKGSFSTLEIQRTEQGDSAMYLCASSLQGLRAEAFFGQGTRLTVV.

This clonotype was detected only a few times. DNA of the CDR3: TGTGCCAGCAAAATGGGTTCCCGACCGAGCCCCATGACTGAAGCTTTCTTT. Translated, it gives CASKMGSRPSPMTEAFF. The rearrangement links TRBV12-3 or TRBV12-4 to TRBJ1-1; D unclear. This CDR3 is built from 17 residues. V shed 7 bases and J shed 5 bases, with 26 bases lying between them.

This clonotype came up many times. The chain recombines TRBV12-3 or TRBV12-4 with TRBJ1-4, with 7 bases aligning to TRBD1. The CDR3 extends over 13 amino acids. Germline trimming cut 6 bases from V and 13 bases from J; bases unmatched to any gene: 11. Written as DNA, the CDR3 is TGTGCCAGCAGGGTGACAGGGAATTTCGGACTGTTTTTT. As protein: CASRVTGNFGLFF.

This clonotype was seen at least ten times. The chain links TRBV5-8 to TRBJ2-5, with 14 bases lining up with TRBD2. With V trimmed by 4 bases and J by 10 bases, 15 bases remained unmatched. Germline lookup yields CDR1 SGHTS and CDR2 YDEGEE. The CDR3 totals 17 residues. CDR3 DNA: TGTGCCAGCAGCCACCTCGGACTAGCGGGAGGCCGGCCCCACCAGTACTTC. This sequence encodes CASSHLGLAGGRPHQYF. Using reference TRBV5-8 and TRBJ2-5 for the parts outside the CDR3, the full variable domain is EAGVTQSPTHLIKTRGQQATLRCSPISGHTSVYWYQQALGLGLQFLLWYDEGEERNRGNFPPRFSGRQFPNYSSELNVNALELEDSALYLCASSHLGLAGGRPHQYFGPGTRLLVL.